The 30 T cell receptor beta chains presented below share a single source sample, sequenced in a study of Graves' ophthalmopathy and Graves' hyperthyroidism. RNA transcripts were the template, and TCR beta CDR3 regions were amplified from them. Investigators did first-round RT-PCR with HTBI primers, then second-round multiplex PCR. TCRdb analysed the multiplex PCR reads with MiXCR anew, one entry per CDR3 protein. The data contain about 1.1 million distinct CDR3 sequences, around a third of them singletons. Sequencing was done on a sample of peripheral blood or thyroid tissue (not recorded which). Receptor source: an adult man with Graves' hyperthyroidism.

The genes are TRBV7-2 and TRBJ2-2, with D perhaps being TRBD1 or TRBD2 (6 bases each). The V gene lost 1 base and the J gene lost 4 bases, with 13 bases spanning the gap. In germline, CDR1 is SGHTA, CDR2 FQGNSA. The CDR3 has 16 residues. The DNA of the CDR3 is TGTGCCAGCAGCTTAGGTTCGGGGGCGGGCACCGGGGAGCTGTTTTTT. Its protein is CASSLGSGAGTGELFF.

This clonotype has a single count. The V gene is TRBV5-4, the J gene TRBJ2-5; 8 positions agree with TRBD1. The CDR3 runs to 14 residues. CDR1 and CDR2 (germline): SGHNT, YYREEE (reference sequence). V gave up 3 bases and J gave up 7 bases; unmatched junction bases: 8. CDR3 residues: CASSSPGQDGTQYF. The CDR3 nucleotides are TGTGCCAGCAGCTCTCCGGGACAGGATGGGACCCAGTACTTC.

The rearrangement links TRBV4-3 to TRBJ2-6; possible D gene TRBD1, 5 bases. Between the trimmed V and J ends, which lost 0 bases and 2 bases, there was a span of 8 bases. CDR1 LGHNA and CDR2 YSLEER come from the germline V gene. CDR3 length: 16 amino acids. CDR3 sequence (DNA): TGCGCCAGCAGCCAAGATTCCAGGGCTGGGGCCAACGTCCTGACTTTC. Its translation: CASSQDSRAGANVLTF.

The chain carries TRBV7-9 and TRBJ1-4; perhaps TRBD1 as D (5 bases). From germline, CDR1 is SEHNR and CDR2 FQNEAQ (reference sequence). Trimming took off 4 bases at V and 4 bases at J, with 16 bases between the two ends. The CDR3 has 16 residues. The CDR3 loop is CASSSRLTAGNEKLFF. DNA for the CDR3: TGTGCCAGCAGCTCCCGGCTGACAGCGGGTAATGAAAAACTGTTTTTT.

The chain recombines TRBV25-1 with TRBJ1-6; 7 bases match TRBD1. Germline CDR1 reads MGHDK; CDR2 reads SYGVNS. Trimming removed 5 bases from V and 1 base from J; junction bases left unmatched: 5. The CDR3 extends over 16 amino acids. The CDR3 DNA follows: TGTGCCAGCAGTTCAGGGGGGACTTCCTATAATTCACCCCTCCACTTT. It codes for CASSSGGTSYNSPLHF. Complete variable domain (other parts from reference TRBV25-1 and TRBJ1-6): EADIYQTPRYLVIGTGKKITLECSQTMGHDKMYWYQQDPGMELHLIHYSYGVNSTEKGDLSSESTVSRIRTEHFPLTLESARPSHTSQYLCASSSGGTSYNSPLHFGNGTRLTVT.

This chain uses TRBV7-9 with TRBJ1-6, with TRBD1 matching over 9 bases. Germline values: CDR1 SEHNR, CDR2 FQNEAQ (reference sequence). The V and J ends lost 5 bases and 7 bases, in that order; junction bases with no gene match: 9. CDR3 length: 16 residues. Here the CDR3 DNA reads TGTGCCAGCAGCGACGCAAGGACAGGGGCAAATTCACCCCTCCACTTT. Its protein product is CASSDARTGANSPLHF.

This sequence joins TRBV28 and TRBJ2-7; 7 nucleotides agree with TRBD1. Germline V gene data show CDR1 as MDHEN and CDR2 as SYDVKM. The CDR3 runs to 16 residues. J lost 1 base, V lost 6 bases, and 12 bases had no gene match. The CDR3 region is CASRGGPGQMSYEQYF. The CDR3 DNA reads as TGTGCCAGCAGAGGTGGCCCGGGACAGATGTCCTACGAGCAGTACTTC.

J is TRBJ1-5 and V is TRBV20-1, with 7 bases identical to TRBD1. Germline CDR1 and CDR2: DFQATT and SNEGSKA (reference sequence). V was pared by 7 bases and J by 9 bases, with 18 bases of the junction left unmatched. This CDR3 has 15 residues. CDR3 residues: CSVGETGALFRPQHF. The CDR3 DNA follows: TGCAGTGTTGGGGAAACAGGGGCCCTGTTTCGGCCCCAGCATTTT.

The rearrangement joins TRBV6-5 to TRBJ2-5; 8 bases match TRBD2. Per the germline V gene, CDR1 is MNHEY and CDR2 is SVGAGI. The CDR3 sequence is 15 residues long. V shed 2 bases and J 5 bases; nucleotides not matched to a gene: 7. The CDR3 DNA sequence: TGTGCCAGCAGTTACGCCGGACTAGCTGGGGAGACCCAGTACTTC. The encoded protein is CASSYAGLAGETQYF.

This clonotype has at least ten counts. As DNA, the CDR3 is TGCGCCAGCAGCTTGTTCTCCCCTCTCGACGGCTACACCTTC. Its protein is CASSLFSPLDGYTF. V usage is TRBV5-1 and J usage is TRBJ1-2; D gene uncertain. Germline-derived CDR1 and CDR2 are SGHRS and YFSETQ. Deletions cut 1 base from V and 8 bases from J, with 15 bases between. The CDR3 is 14 amino acids.

A remark on this clonotype: Given a much more abundant clone one base away, this may be a read error. This rearrangement joins TRBV5-1 to TRBJ2-2; D possibly matches TRBD1 or TRBD2 (5 bases each). In germline, CDR1 is SGHRS, CDR2 YFSETQ. There are 14 residues in the CDR3. The CDR3 loop reads CTSSLRGDTGELFF. The CDR3 DNA is TGCACCAGCAGCTTGCGAGGGGACACCGGGGAGCTGTTTTTT.

The J gene is TRBJ2-3, the V gene TRBV25-1, with D hard to call. The germline V gene has CDR1 MGHDK and CDR2 SYGVNS. This CDR3 spans 15 amino acids. V was cut by 0 bases and J by 1 base, with 8 bases left in between. CDR3 DNA sequence: TGTGCCAGCAGTGAATATCGCGGCCGCACAGATACGCAGTATTTT. Translation gives CASSEYRGRTDTQYF.

This clonotype occurred many times. The rearrangement links TRBV5-8 to TRBJ1-2, with 7 bases lining up with TRBD1. The CDR3 covers 13 residues. J lost 8 bases, V lost 4 bases, and 8 bases had no gene match. The germline gives CDR1 SGHTS, CDR2 YDEGEE. The CDR3 spells CASSPRQGEGYTF. In DNA, the CDR3 is TGTGCCAGCAGCCCGCGACAGGGTGAGGGCTACACCTTC. The full variable domain, its missing parts supplied by reference TRBV5-8 and TRBJ1-2, is EAGVTQSPTHLIKTRGQQATLRCSPISGHTSVYWYQQALGLGLQFLLWYDEGEERNRGNFPPRFSGRQFPNYSSELNVNALELEDSALYLCASSPRQGEGYTFGSGTRLTVV.

This chain links TRBV2 with TRBJ1-6; 7 bases agree with TRBD1. Germline-derived CDR1 and CDR2 are SNHLY and FYNNEI. The CDR3 has 15 amino acids. V was pared by 7 bases and J by 9 bases, with 12 bases of the junction left unmatched. For the CDR3, the DNA is TGTGCCAGCAACGAGCGAAGGGCAGGGGGTTCACCCCTCCACTTT. Protein product: CASNERRAGGSPLHF.

V gene TRBV7-2 combines with J gene TRBJ2-7; 7 positions agree with TRBD1. The CDR3 runs 13 residues. Germline V CDR1 and CDR2: SGHTA, FQGNSA. With V trimmed by 4 bases and J by 6 bases, 6 bases remained unmatched. In nucleotides, the CDR3 is TGTGCCAGCAGCTCCGTGGACAGGTCCGAGCAGTACTTC. Translating gives CASSSVDRSEQYF. The entire variable domain, with the rest obtained from reference TRBV7-2 and TRBJ2-7, is as follows: GAGVSQSPSNKVTEKGKDVELRCDPISGHTALYWYRQSLGQGLEFLIYFQGNSAPDKSGLPSDRFSAERTGGSVSTLTIQRTQQEDSAVYLCASSSVDRSEQYFGPGTRLTVT.

This clonotype was detected many times. The chain carries TRBV10-3 and TRBJ1-1; a weak D match, TRBD1 (6 bases). The CDR3 is 14 amino acids. Trimming stripped 6 bases from V and 8 bases from J, with 19 bases between. Germline V gene sequence: CDR1 ENHRY, CDR2 SYGVKD. DNA of the CDR3: TGTGCCATCAGAATTACGAGGCAACAGGGCGAAGCTTTCTTT. It is translated as CAIRITRQQGEAFF.

This clonotype was detected many times. The chain carries TRBV19 and TRBJ1-5, with 9 positions matching TRBD1. The CDR3 runs 15 residues. Germline assignment: CDR1 LNHDA and CDR2 SQIVND (reference sequence). Trimming at V came to 10 bases and at J to 3 bases, leaving 10 bases not matched to a gene. The DNA for the CDR3 is TGTGCCACAAAACAGGGGGCAACAATCAATCAGCCCCAGCATTTT. Its protein product is CATKQGATINQPQHF.

V gene TRBV9 combines with J gene TRBJ1-5; D is ambiguous. CDR3 size: 10 residues. Trimming shortened V by 4 bases and J by 14 bases, and 10 bases separated the two germline ends. The germline V gene encodes CDR1 SGDLS and CDR2 YYNGEE. For the CDR3, the DNA is TGTGCCAGCAGCTCCAGATACGAGCATTTT. This translates into CASSSRYEHF.

There are a few counts of this clonotype. One base away lies a much larger clone, so this may be a sequencing read error. The gene calls are TRBV29-1 and TRBJ2-7, with 8 bases fitting TRBD1. Trimming cost V 4 bases and J 2 bases; bases outside gene matches: 10. The length of the CDR3 is 15 residues. Germline V gives CDR1 SQVTM, CDR2 ANQGSEA. CDR3 residues: CSVGGDVTGAYEQYF. CDR3 sequence (DNA): TGCAGCGTTGGAGGAGATGTGACAGGGGCCTACGAGCAGTACTTC.

The chain employs TRBV6-5 and TRBJ2-7; the match to TRBD1 covers 7 bases. This CDR3 is 15 amino acids long. V was clipped by 6 bases and J by 4 bases; unmatched bases: 12. CDR1 and CDR2 (germline): MNHEY, SVGAGI. The CDR3 DNA follows: TGTGCCAGCAGCCTCAGGGGACAGTTTTCGTACGAGCAGTACTTC. Its translation: CASSLRGQFSYEQYF.

This chain connects TRBV20-1 to TRBJ2-7, with 10 bases fitting TRBD2. CDR3 length: 15 amino acids. The V gene's germline CDR1 is DFQATT and CDR2 SNEGSKA (reference sequence). Losses at the gene ends were 2 bases for V and 4 bases for J; bases not matched to a gene: 8. The CDR3 here is CSARPTSGIYYEQYF. The CDR3 nucleotides read TGCAGTGCTAGACCTACTAGCGGGATTTATTACGAGCAGTACTTC.

This clonotype was counted at least ten times. The chain combines TRBV5-1 with TRBJ2-7, with D perhaps TRBD2 (6 bases). Per germline, CDR1 SGHRS and CDR2 YFSETQ. Between the trimmed V and J ends, which lost 4 bases and 7 bases, there was a span of 18 bases. The CDR3 loop spans 14 amino acids. The CDR3 nucleotides read TGCGCCAGCAGCGCTAGCGTGGGGCCGGGTGAGCAGTACTTC. The encoded protein is CASSASVGPGEQYF.

This clonotype was detected many times. CDR3 loop: CASSLARGPLGQPQHF. DNA for the CDR3: TGTGCCAGCAGCTTAGCGCGAGGGCCCCTAGGACAGCCCCAGCATTTT. The J gene is TRBJ1-5, the V gene TRBV7-8; unclear D gene. Trimming took 0 bases from V and 7 from J, leaving 16 bases between them. Germline V gives CDR1 SGHVS, CDR2 FQNEAQ. CDR3 length: 16 amino acids.

This chain connects TRBV10-3 to TRBJ1-5; weak D call: TRBD1 (6 bases). The CDR3 length is 17 residues. The germline CDR1 and CDR2 sequences are ENHRY and SYGVKD. V was shortened by 3 bases and J by 3 bases, with 18 bases between the two germline ends. The CDR3 is CAISDGQGGGNNQPQHF. The CDR3 DNA sequence: TGTGCCATCAGTGACGGCCAAGGGGGAGGTAACAATCAGCCCCAGCATTTT.

This clonotype was picked up many times. The rearrangement links TRBV7-8 to TRBJ1-2; D not certain. The germline CDR1 and CDR2 sequences are SGHVS and FQNEAQ. This CDR3 spans 16 amino acids. Deletions cut 1 base from V and 2 bases from J, with 14 bases between. The CDR3 protein is CASSLEILAKNYGYTF. CDR3 coding DNA: TGTGCCAGCAGCTTAGAAATCTTGGCAAAAAACTATGGCTACACCTTC.

This clonotype was counted between two and nine times. At one of its ends the junction is not consistent with the germline gene, which may arise from a read error. This chain connects TRBV10-3 to TRBJ1-1; D unclear. The germline CDR1 and CDR2 sequences are ENHRY and SYGVKD. The CDR3 sequence is 14 residues long. CDR3 coding DNA: TGTGCCAGCAGTCTACTAGCGGGAGGAACTGAAGCTTTCTTT. It codes for CASSLLAGGTEAFF.

The gene calls are TRBV10-3 and TRBJ1-6, with D tentatively TRBD1 (5 bases). V shed 0 bases and J shed 9 bases, with 12 bases lying between them. Germline loops: CDR1 ENHRY, CDR2 SYGVKD. The CDR3 covers 15 residues. In DNA, the CDR3 is TGTGCCATCAGTGAGTCGGGCCCTGGGGGTTCACCCCTCCACTTT. Encoded protein: CAISESGPGGSPLHF.

The chain employs TRBV5-1 and TRBJ2-5, with TRBD2 identical over 8 bases. CDR1 and CDR2 from the germline V gene are SGHRS and YFSETQ. The CDR3 is made up of 16 amino acids. The ends lost 3 bases at V and 4 bases at J; junction bases unmatched: 11. The CDR3 DNA reads TGCGCCAGCAGCTCCCTTCGAGCGGGAGTGGGAGAGACCCAGTACTTC. As protein: CASSSLRAGVGETQYF.

The J gene is TRBJ1-2, the V gene TRBV3-1; D is ambiguous. Trimming removed 0 bases at V and 6 bases at J, with 5 bases between. Germline CDR1 and CDR2: LGHDT and YNNKEL (reference sequence). This CDR3 is 12 amino acids long. The CDR3 is CASSQDGDGYTF. DNA for the CDR3: TGTGCCAGCAGCCAAGATGGCGATGGCTACACCTTC.

The chain joins TRBV19 to TRBJ2-3; perhaps D is TRBD1 or TRBD2 (5 bases each). There are 14 residues in the CDR3. The V end was cut by 2 bases, the J end by 6 bases, with 12 bases between. Germline V gene data show CDR1 as LNHDA and CDR2 as SQIVND (reference sequence). The CDR3 reads CASSIWGSEDTQYF. The CDR3 nucleotides are TGTGCCAGTAGTATATGGGGGAGTGAGGATACGCAGTATTTT.